The TCR beta chain described here comes from a study of blood T cells in healthy people across ages. Study-level points and caveats: Greater diversity and more naive CD4+ cells were seen in long-lived donors than in aged donors. The recorded TCR beta diversity per million T cells decreased in a roughly linear manner with age.

Total RNA, at least 5.5 micrograms per sample, was extracted from PBMCs. CDR3 length: 14 amino acids. Germline V gene data show CDR1 as DFQATT and CDR2 as SNEGSKA (reference sequence). The junction had 5 bases not matched to a gene; V was cut back by 0 bases and J by 3 bases. The second PCR ran about 6 to 12 cycles with a sample-barcoded 5' primer and J-beta primers. MiXCR, applied by TCRdb to the 5' RACE reads, yields one record per CDR3 protein. The data show roughly 1,700,000 distinct CDR3 sequences, with about 28% seen just once and 7.7% held by the top ten. This clonotype was counted between two and nine times. As yet, its antigen is unknown.

The sequenced sample was blood. The rearrangement links TRBV20-1 to TRBJ2-7; TRBD1 agrees at 7 bases. The clonotype comes from a woman aged 25 to 39 in good health. The CDR3 spells CSARERTGGYEQYF. CDR3 bases: TGCAGTGCTAGAGAGCGGACAGGCGGCTACGAGCAGTACTTC.